This TCR beta chain originates from a study of early T cells in non-severe SARS-CoV-2 infection. Study-wide context: With bulk RNA from unsorted whole blood as input, sequencing yielded unpaired chains.

Germline loops: CDR1 ENHRY, CDR2 SYGVKD. After removal of 7 bases from V and 6 bases from J, the junction contained 11 bases not matched to a gene. The CDR3 spans 15 residues. By frequency in the sample, this clonotype is medium-sized. Its target is not known. Overall study results and limits: The matching step, a VDJdb search, favored anti-spike CD8 responses and missed private and CD4 specificities.

Individual cDNA molecules were tagged with unique molecular identifiers, the study reported. In TCRdb, the 5' RACE reads were re-called with MiXCR into one record per CDR3 protein. In the table there are approximately 9,100 distinct CDR3 sequences, 4.8% of which are singletons. The chain is built from TRBV10-3 and TRBJ2-3, with TRBD2 matching 9 bases. Specimen: whole blood. The TCR comes from an adult who was a healthcare worker with PCR-confirmed SARS-CoV-2 infection or an uninfected control (not recorded which). CDR3 sequence reads: CAINAGGYLVDTQYF. For the CDR3, the DNA is TGTGCCATCAACGCGGGAGGGTATCTGGTCGATACGCAGTATTTT.